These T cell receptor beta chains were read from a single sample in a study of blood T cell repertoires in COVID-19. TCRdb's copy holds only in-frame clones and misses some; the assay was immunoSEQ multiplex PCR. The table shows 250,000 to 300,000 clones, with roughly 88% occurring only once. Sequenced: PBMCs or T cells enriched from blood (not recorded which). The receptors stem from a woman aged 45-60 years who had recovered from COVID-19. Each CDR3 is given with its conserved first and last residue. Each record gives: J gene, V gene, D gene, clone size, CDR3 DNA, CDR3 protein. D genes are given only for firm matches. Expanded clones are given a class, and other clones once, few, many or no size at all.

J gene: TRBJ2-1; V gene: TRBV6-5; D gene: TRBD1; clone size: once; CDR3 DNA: TGTGCCAGCAGTTACACCACAGGGGATCGTATCTTC; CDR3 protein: CASSYTTGDRIF
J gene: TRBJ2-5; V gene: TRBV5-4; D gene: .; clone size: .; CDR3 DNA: TGTGCCAGCAGCTTAGGTGGAGGGACTTACCAAGAGACCCAGTACTTC; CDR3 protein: CASSLGGGTYQETQYF
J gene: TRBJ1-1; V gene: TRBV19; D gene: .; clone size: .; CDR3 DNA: TGTGCCAGTAGTATCCCCTTGGGCAGGAACACTGAAGCTTTCTTT; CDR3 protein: CASSIPLGRNTEAFF
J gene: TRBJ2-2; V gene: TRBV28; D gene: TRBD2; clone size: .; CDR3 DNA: TGTGCCAGCAGTTTATGGCCGGGACTAGCCGAGATATTTACCGGGGAGCTGTTTTTT; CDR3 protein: CASSLWPGLAEIFTGELFF
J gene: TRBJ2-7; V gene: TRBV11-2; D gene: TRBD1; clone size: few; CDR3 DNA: TGTGCCAGCAGCCCGGGACAGGCATACGAGCAGTACTTC; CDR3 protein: CASSPGQAYEQYF
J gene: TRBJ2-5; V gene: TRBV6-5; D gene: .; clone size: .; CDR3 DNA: TGTGCCAGCAGTTACCACAGACAAGAGACCCAGTACTTC; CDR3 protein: CASSYHRQETQYF
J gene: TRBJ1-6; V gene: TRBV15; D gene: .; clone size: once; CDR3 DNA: TGTGCCACCAGCATAGTTAAGGGGCTGAGAGTGGGATCACCCCTCCACTTT; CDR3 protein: CATSIVKGLRVGSPLHF
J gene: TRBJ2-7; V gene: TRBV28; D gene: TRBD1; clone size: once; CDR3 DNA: TGTGCCAGCAGGTTCGGACAGGCCGTTAGCTCCTACGAGCAGTACTTC; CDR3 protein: CASRFGQAVSSYEQYF
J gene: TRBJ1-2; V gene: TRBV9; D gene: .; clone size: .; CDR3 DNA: TGTGCCAGCAGCGTAGACGCGCTGCCAGGGGCGGACTATGGCTACACCTTC; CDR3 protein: CASSVDALPGADYGYTF
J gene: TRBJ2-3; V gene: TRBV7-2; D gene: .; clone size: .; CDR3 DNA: TGTGCCAGCAGCAACCGGCCCCCAGATCTAGGTTTTGATACGCAGTATTTT; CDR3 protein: CASSNRPPDLGFDTQYF
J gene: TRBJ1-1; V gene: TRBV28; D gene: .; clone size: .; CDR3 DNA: TGTGCCAGCAGTTTACAGACAGCGAACACTGAAGCTTTCTTT; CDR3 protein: CASSLQTANTEAFF
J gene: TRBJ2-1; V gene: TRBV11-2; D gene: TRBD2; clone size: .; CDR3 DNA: TGTGCCAGCAAGGGACTAGCGGGAGTGGGGGAGCAGTTCTTC; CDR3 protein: CASKGLAGVGEQFF
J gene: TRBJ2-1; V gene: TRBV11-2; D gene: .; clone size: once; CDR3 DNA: TGTGCCAGCAGCTTAGCTCCTCGACAGATTTCCTACAATGAGCAGTTCTTC; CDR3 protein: CASSLAPRQISYNEQFF
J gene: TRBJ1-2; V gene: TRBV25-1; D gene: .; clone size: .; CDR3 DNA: TGTGCCAGCAGATCTGGGCAGATCGATGGCTACACCTTC; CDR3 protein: CASRSGQIDGYTF
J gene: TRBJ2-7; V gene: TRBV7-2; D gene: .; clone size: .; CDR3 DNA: TGTGCCAGCAGCTTCGGCCTAGCCCGATCGGACGAGCAGTACTTC; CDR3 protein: CASSFGLARSDEQYF
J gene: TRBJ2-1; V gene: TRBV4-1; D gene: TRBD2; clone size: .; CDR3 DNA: TGCGCCAGCAGCCAAAGGGGACTAGCGGGGGATGAGCAGTTCTTC; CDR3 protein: CASSQRGLAGDEQFF
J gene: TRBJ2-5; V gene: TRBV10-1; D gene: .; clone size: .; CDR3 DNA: TGCGATATACCGGACGCCGGGAATGGGACCCAGTACTTC; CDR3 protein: CDIPDAGNGTQYF
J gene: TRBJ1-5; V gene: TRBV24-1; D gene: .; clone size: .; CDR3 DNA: TGTGGGGCAGGGCCGATCTATAGCAATCAGCCCCAGCATTTT; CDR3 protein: CGAGPIYSNQPQHF
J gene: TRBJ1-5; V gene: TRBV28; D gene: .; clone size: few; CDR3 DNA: TGTGCCAGCACCTTGGGTGGAGGGGACAATCAGCCCCAGCATTTT; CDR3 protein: CASTLGGGDNQPQHF
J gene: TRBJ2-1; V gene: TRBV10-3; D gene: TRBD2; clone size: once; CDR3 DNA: TGTGCCATCAGCGGGACTAGTGTCTATGAGCAGTTCTTC; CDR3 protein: CAISGTSVYEQFF
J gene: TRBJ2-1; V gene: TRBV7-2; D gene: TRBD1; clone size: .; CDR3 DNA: TGTGCCAGCAGCTCGGACAGGCGTGAACCCCAGTTCTTC; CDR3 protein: CASSSDRREPQFF
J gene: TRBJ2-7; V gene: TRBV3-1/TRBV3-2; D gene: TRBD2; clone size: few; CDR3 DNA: TGTGCCAGCAGCCCTGGACTAGCGGGGCTTAGCTCCTACGAGCAGTACTTC; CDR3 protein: CASSPGLAGLSSYEQYF
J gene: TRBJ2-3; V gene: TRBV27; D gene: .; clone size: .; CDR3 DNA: TGTGCCAGCAGTCCGCGAACAGCCATCCCGGATACGCAGTATTTT; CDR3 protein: CASSPRTAIPDTQYF
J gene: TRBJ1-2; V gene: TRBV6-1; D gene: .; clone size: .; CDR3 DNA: TGTGCCAGCAGTGACAGGGCGACCTATGGTGGCTACACCTTC; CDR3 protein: CASSDRATYGGYTF
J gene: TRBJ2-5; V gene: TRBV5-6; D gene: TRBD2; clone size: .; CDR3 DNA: TGTGCCAGCAGCCTGACCGGGGGGGCGGGAGCGCCCGGAGAGACCCAGTACTTC; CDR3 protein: CASSLTGGAGAPGETQYF
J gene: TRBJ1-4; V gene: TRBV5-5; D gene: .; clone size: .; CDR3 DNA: TGTGCCAGCAGCTTGAGTAGTGTGGAGGGCGAGCTTTTT; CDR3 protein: CASSLSSVEGELF
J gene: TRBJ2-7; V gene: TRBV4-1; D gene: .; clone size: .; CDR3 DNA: TGCGCCAGCAGCCAAGATCCGTTTAGCTCCTACGAGCAGTACTTC; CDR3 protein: CASSQDPFSSYEQYF
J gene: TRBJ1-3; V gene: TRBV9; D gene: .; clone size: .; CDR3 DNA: TGTGCCAGCAGCCCCAGGCTCCCTGGAGGGGCTGGAAACACCATATATTTT; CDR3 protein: CASSPRLPGGAGNTIYF
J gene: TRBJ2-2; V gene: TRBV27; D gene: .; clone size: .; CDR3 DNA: TGTGCCAGCAGCCTGGGGCGTAACACCGGGGAGCTGTTTTTT; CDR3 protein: CASSLGRNTGELFF
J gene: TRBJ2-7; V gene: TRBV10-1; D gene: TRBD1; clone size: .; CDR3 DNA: TGCGCCAGCAGCAGGGGACAGGGCTACGAGCAGTACTTC; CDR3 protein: CASSRGQGYEQYF
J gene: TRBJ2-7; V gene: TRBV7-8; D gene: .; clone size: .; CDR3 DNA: TGTGCCAGCAGTCCCTACTACGAGCAGTACTTC; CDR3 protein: CASSPYYEQYF
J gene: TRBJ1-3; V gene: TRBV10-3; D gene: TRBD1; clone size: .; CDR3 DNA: TGTGCCATCAACTCCGGGACAGAAGGAAACACCATATATTTT; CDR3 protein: CAINSGTEGNTIYF
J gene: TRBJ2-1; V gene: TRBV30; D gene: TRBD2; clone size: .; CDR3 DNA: TGTGCCTGGAGTGTACCCAGGGGGCTAGCGGGAGAAGGTGGCTACAATGAGCAGTTCTTC; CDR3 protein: CAWSVPRGLAGEGGYNEQFF
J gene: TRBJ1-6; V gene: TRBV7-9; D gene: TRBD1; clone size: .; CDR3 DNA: TGTGCCAGCAGCTTAGGACAGGGGGCGATCGATTCACCCCTCCACTTT; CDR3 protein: CASSLGQGAIDSPLHF
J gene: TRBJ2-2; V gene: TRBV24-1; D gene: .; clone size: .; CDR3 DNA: TGTGCCACCAGTTTAGACAGGTTCGGGGAGCTGTTTTTT; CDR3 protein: CATSLDRFGELFF
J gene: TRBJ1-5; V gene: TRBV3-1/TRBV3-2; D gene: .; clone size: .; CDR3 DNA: TGTGCCAGCAGCCAAGATGTAGCCTCCAATCAGCCCCAGCATTTT; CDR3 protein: CASSQDVASNQPQHF
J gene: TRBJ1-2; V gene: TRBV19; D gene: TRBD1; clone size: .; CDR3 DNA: TGTGCCAGTAGTCCGACGACAGGGGGGGATGGCTACACCTTC; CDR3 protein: CASSPTTGGDGYTF
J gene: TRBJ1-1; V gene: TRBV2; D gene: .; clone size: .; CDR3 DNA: TGTGCCAGCACCCGGGACACCATGAACACTGAAGCTTTCTTT; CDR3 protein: CASTRDTMNTEAFF
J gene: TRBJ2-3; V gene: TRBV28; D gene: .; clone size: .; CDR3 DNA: TGTGCCAGCAGCGCCGTGGGAGCGCGGGGAACAGATACGCAGTATTTT; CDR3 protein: CASSAVGARGTDTQYF
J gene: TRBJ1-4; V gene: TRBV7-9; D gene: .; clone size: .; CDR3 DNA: TGTGCCAGCAGCCCCTGGACGGCGGGCACTAATGAAAAACTGTTTTTT; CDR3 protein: CASSPWTAGTNEKLFF
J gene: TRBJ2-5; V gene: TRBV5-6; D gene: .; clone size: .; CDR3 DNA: TGTGCCAGCAGCTTCGCAGGGGCTGGCCAAGAGACCCAGTACTTC; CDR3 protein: CASSFAGAGQETQYF
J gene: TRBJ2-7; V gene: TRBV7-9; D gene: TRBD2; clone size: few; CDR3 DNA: TGTGCAGCGGGGGAGGCTAATGACAACGAGCAGTACTTC; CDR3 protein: CAAGEANDNEQYF
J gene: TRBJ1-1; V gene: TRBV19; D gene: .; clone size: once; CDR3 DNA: TGTGCCAGTAGTATGAGTGGGAGGAGTACTGAAGCTTTCTTT; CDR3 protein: CASSMSGRSTEAFF
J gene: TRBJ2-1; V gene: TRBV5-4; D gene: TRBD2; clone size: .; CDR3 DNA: TGTGCCAGCAGCTTCGGGACTAGCGGGCCCAATGAGCAGTTCTTC; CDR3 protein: CASSFGTSGPNEQFF
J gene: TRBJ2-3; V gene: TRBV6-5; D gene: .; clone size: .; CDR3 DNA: TGTGCCAGCAGGTCCGCAGGGGAAGCCACAGATACGCAGTATTTT; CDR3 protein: CASRSAGEATDTQYF
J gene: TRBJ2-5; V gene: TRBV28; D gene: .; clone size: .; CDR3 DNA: TGTGCCAGCAGCCCTAGCTGGCGGCAAGAGACCCAGTACTTC; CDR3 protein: CASSPSWRQETQYF
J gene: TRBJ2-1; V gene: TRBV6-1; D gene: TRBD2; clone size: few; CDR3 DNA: TGTGCCAGCAGTGACCCTAGCGGGAGGCCCAATGAGCAGTTCTTC; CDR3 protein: CASSDPSGRPNEQFF
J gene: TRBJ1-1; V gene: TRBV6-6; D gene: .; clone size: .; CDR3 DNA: TGTGCCAGCAGTGAGATGAACACTGAAGCTTTCTTT; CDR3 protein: CASSEMNTEAFF
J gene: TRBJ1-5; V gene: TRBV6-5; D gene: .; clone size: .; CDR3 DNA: TGTGCCTCCCATCCGGGGTACGAGGTTCAGCCCCAGCATTTT; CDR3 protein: CASHPGYEVQPQHF
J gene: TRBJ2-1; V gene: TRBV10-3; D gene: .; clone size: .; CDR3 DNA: TGTGCCATCAGCACAGGGACCTCCTACAATGAGCAGTTCTTC; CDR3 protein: CAISTGTSYNEQFF
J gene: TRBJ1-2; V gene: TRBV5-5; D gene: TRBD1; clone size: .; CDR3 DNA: TGTGCCAGCAGCTTGACAGGGGGCGCGATGAAATACGGCTACACCTTC; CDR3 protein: CASSLTGGAMKYGYTF
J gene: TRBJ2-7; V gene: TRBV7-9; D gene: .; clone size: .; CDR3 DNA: TGTGCCAGCAGCTTAGGACCGACCGCGGGAAGTATCTACGAGCAGTACTTC; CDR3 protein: CASSLGPTAGSIYEQYF
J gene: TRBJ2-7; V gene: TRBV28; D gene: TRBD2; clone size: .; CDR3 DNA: TGTGCCAGCAGTCGGACTAGCGGGGTCTACGAGCAGTACTTC; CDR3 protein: CASSRTSGVYEQYF
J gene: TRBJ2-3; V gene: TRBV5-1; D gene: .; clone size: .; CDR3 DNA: TGCGCCAGCAGCTTGGACAAAACAGATACGCAGTATTTT; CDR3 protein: CASSLDKTDTQYF